These 11 T cell receptor beta chains were sequenced from one sample in a study of post-analysis software for immune sequencing data. Findings and caveats of the study: Controls showed lower frequencies than patients for roughly five TRBV segments, and TRBV5-6, TRBV5-1 and TRBV20-1 were among these.

Each TCR beta cDNA library carried unique molecular identifiers. TCRdb reprocessed the PCR reads with MiXCR, giving one entry per CDR3 protein. There are approximately 360,000 distinct CDR3 sequences in the sample; approximately 38% occur only once, and around 15% lies in the top ten. Antigen specificity for these receptors is unknown. Sequenced sample: blood. These receptors were collected from a girl aged 5 to 17 with multiple sclerosis.

The table lists this clonotype with a few counts. The chain combines TRBV5-1 with TRBJ2-5, with a weak D call TRBD2 (5 bases). The CDR3 spans 14 residues. CDR1 and CDR2 from the germline V gene are SGHRS and YFSETQ. Deletions cut 3 bases from V and 7 bases from J, with 16 bases between. DNA of the CDR3: TGCGCCAGCAGCTCCATAGTGGGCCGGGGGACCCAGTACTTC. Its translation: CASSSIVGRGTQYF.

J is TRBJ2-1 and V is TRBV7-9; 7 positions match TRBD2. The CDR3 has 17 residues. CDR1 and CDR2 from the germline V gene are SEHNR and FQNEAQ (reference sequence). After removal of 3 bases from V and 0 bases from J, the junction contained 8 bases not matched to a gene. The CDR3 DNA is TGTGCCAGCAGCTTTAACCCAGCGGGGAGCTCCTACAATGAGCAGTTCTTC. It specifies CASSFNPAGSSYNEQFF. Variable domain in full (rest from reference TRBV7-9 and TRBJ2-1): DTGVSQNPRHKITKRGQNVTFRCDPISEHNRLYWYRQTLGQGPEFLTYFQNEAQLEKSRLLSDRFSAERPKGSFSTLEIQRTEQGDSAMYLCASSFNPAGSSYNEQFFGPGTRLTVL.

This clonotype was observed once. This chain links TRBV27 with TRBJ1-6; TRBD1 matches 7 bases. V lost 3 bases to trimming and J lost 8 bases; unmatched junction nucleotides: 7. CDR3 length equals 15 residues. Germline CDR1 and CDR2: MNHEY and SMNVEV (reference sequence). The DNA for the CDR3 is TGTGCCAGCAGTTTGGGACAGATGGAATATTCACCCCTCCACTTT. Its translation: CASSLGQMEYSPLHF.

The V and J genes are TRBV5-1 and TRBJ1-5; a possible D gene is TRBD1 (6 bases). The CDR3 sequence is 15 residues long. The V gene lost 4 bases and the J gene lost 2 bases, with 13 bases spanning the gap. Germline assignment: CDR1 SGHRS and CDR2 YFSETQ. In DNA form, the CDR3 reads TGCGCCAGCAGCCCCAGGGGTGGGGGCAATCAGCCCCAGCATTTT. Translating it yields CASSPRGGGNQPQHF.

At least ten counts were recorded for this clonotype. This chain joins TRBV29-1 and TRBJ1-1; D is undetermined. This CDR3 spans 11 amino acids. The germline CDR1 and CDR2 sequences are SQVTM and ANQGSEA. With 7 bases removed from V and 2 bases from J, the gap between germline ends came to 8 bases. CDR3 sequence: CSGLRNTEAFF. In DNA, the CDR3 is TGCAGCGGGCTCAGAAACACTGAAGCTTTCTTT.

The chain has TRBV3-1 and TRBJ2-7; D gene ambiguous. The assigned J gene may be wrong: the sequence end matches TRBJ2-5 better. Germline V gene sequence: CDR1 LGHDT, CDR2 YNNKEL (reference sequence). The CDR3 loop spans 13 amino acids. The CDR3 nucleotides are TGTGCCAGCAGCTCCCAATCGGTGGAGACCCAGTACTTC. This encodes CASSSQSVETQYF.

The V call is TRBV29-1, the J call TRBJ2-1; D possibly corresponds to TRBD1 (5 bases). This CDR3 region has 11 residues. Looked up from germline, CDR1 is SQVTM and CDR2 is ANQGSEA. V was trimmed by 6 bases and J by 6 bases, leaving 9 bases between them. The CDR3 is CSVAQGNEQFF. The DNA for the CDR3 is TGCAGCGTGGCCCAGGGCAATGAGCAGTTCTTC.

The chain has TRBV6-2 or TRBV6-3 and TRBJ2-7; a weak D match, TRBD2 (5 bases). The CDR3 extends over 14 amino acids. The germline V and J ends were trimmed by 2 bases and 2 bases, with 10 bases remaining between them. The germline gives CDR1 MNHEY, CDR2 SVGEGT. CDR3 loop: CASSYRVGTYEQYF. For the CDR3, the DNA is TGTGCCAGCAGTTACAGGGTCGGGACCTACGAGCAGTACTTC.

This sequence joins TRBV29-1 and TRBJ1-1, with D perhaps TRBD1 (5 bases). Looked up from germline, CDR1 is SQVTM and CDR2 is ANQGSEA. Between the trimmed V and J ends, which lost 3 bases and 1 base, there was a span of 12 bases. The CDR3 covers 14 residues. The CDR3, as DNA: TGCAGCGTTGAGCTCCGGGACCCGAACACTGAAGCTTTCTTT. Translating gives CSVELRDPNTEAFF.

The DNA for the CDR3 is TGTGCCAGCAGCTTAGTACAGGGTGTTGAGACCCAGTACTTC. Protein: CASSLVQGVETQYF. This chain joins TRBV7-9 and TRBJ2-5; tentatively, D is TRBD1 (6 bases). Germline V gene lookup returns CDR1 SEHNR and CDR2 FQNEAQ (reference sequence). This CDR3 spans 14 amino acids. The V and J ends lost 1 base and 5 bases respectively, with 11 bases between them.

This clonotype is a singleton in its sample. V gene TRBV12-3 or TRBV12-4 combines with J gene TRBJ2-7; 9 bases line up with TRBD1. V was pared by 3 bases and J by 3 bases, with 6 bases of the junction left unmatched. The CDR3 is 15 residues long. CDR3 protein: CASSFRQGGFYEQYF. The DNA of the CDR3 is TGTGCCAGCAGTTTCAGACAGGGGGGTTTCTACGAGCAGTACTTC.